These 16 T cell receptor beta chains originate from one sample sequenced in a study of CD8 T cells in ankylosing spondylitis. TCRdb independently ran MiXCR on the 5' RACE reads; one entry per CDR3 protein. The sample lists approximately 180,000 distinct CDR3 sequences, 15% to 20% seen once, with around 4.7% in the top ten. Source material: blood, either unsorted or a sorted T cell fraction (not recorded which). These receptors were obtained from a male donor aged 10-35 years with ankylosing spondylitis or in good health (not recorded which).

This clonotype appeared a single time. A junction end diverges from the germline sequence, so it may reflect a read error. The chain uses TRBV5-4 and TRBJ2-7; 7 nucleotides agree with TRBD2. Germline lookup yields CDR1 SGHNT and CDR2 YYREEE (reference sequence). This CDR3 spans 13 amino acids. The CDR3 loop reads CASRLTSSHEQYF. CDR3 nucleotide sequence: TGTGCCAGCCGCCTGACTAGCTCCCACGAGCAGTACTTC.

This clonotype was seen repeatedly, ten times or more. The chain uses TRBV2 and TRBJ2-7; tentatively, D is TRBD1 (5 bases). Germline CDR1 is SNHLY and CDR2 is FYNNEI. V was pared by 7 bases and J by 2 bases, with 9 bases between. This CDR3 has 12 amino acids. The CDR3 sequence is CASNPGTYEQYV. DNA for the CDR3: TGTGCCAGCAATCCAGGGACCTACGAGCAGTACGTC.

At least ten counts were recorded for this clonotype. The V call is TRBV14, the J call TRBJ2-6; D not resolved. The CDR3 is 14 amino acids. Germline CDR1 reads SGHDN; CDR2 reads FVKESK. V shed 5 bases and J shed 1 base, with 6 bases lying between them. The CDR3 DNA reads TGTGCCAGCAGCGTAGTTTCTGGGGCCAACGTCCTGACTTTC. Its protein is CASSVVSGANVLTF.

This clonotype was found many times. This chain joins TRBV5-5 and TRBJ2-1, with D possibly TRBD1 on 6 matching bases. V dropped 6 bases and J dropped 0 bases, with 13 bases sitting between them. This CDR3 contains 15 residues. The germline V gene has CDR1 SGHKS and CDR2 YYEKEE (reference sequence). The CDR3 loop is CASTLDSLSYNEQFF. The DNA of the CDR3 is TGTGCCAGCACCCTGGACAGCCTCTCCTACAATGAGCAGTTCTTC.

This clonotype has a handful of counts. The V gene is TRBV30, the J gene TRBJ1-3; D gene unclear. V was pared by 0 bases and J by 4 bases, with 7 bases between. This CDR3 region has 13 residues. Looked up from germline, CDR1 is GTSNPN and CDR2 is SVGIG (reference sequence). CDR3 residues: CAWSVQWGNTIYF. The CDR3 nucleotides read TGTGCCTGGAGTGTACAATGGGGAAACACCATATATTTT. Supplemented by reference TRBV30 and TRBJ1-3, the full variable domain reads SQTIHQWPATLVQPVGSPLSLECTVEGTSNPNLYWYRQAAGRGLQLLFYSVGIGQISSEVPQNLSASRPQDRQFILSSKKLLLSDSGFYLCAWSVQWGNTIYFGEGSWLTVV.

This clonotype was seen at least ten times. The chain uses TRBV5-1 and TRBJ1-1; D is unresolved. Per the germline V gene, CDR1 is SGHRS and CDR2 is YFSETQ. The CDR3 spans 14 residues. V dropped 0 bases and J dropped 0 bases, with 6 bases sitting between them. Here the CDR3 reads CASSLAPLNTEAFF. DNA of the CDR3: TGCGCCAGCAGCTTGGCCCCTCTGAACACTGAAGCTTTCTTT.

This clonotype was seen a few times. The CDR3 spells CSVVTSDYNEQFF. In nucleotides, the CDR3 is TGCAGCGTTGTAACTAGCGATTACAATGAGCAGTTCTTC. This chain joins TRBV29-1 and TRBJ2-1; TRBD2 agrees at 7 bases. CDR3 size: 13 residues. J was trimmed by 4 bases and V by 4 bases; bases with no gene match: 4. Per the germline V gene, CDR1 is SQVTM and CDR2 is ANQGSEA.

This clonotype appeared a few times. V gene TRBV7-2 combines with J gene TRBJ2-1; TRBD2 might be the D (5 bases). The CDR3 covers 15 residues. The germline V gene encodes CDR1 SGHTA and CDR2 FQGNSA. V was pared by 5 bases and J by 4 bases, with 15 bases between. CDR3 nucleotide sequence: TGTGCCAGCAGCGCGCCTGGACTGGAATACAATGAGCAGTTCTTC. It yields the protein CASSAPGLEYNEQFF.

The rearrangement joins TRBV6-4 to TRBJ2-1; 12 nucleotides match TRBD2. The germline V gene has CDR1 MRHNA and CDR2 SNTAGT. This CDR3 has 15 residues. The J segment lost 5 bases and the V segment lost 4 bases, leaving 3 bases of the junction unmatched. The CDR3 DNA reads TGTGCCAGCAGTGTGCTAGCGGGAGGGAACAATGAGCAGTTCTTC. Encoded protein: CASSVLAGGNNEQFF.

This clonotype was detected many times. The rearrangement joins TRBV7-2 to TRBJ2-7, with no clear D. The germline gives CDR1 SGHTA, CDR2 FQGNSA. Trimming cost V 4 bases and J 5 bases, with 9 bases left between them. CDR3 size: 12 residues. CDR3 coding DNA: TGTGCCAGCAGCTCGCGGAGAGACGAGCAGTACGTC. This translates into CASSSRRDEQYV.

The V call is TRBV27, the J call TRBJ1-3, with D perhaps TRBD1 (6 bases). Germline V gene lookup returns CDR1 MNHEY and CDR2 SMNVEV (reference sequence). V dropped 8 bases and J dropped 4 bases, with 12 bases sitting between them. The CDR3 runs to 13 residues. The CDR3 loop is CASGRGRGNTIYF. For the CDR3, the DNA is TGTGCCAGCGGACGGGGGCGCGGAAACACCATATATTTT.

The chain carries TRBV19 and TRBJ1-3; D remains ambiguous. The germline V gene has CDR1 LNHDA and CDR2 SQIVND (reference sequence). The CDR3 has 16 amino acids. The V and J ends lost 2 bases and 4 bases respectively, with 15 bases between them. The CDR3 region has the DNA TGTGCCAGTAGTATACCAGCTCTCACCTCAGGAAACACCATATATTTT. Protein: CASSIPALTSGNTIYF.

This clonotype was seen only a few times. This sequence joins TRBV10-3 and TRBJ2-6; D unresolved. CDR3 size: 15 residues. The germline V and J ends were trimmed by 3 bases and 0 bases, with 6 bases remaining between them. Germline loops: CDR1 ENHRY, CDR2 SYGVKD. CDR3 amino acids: CAISDSDSGANVLTF. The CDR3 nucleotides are TGTGCCATCAGTGATTCGGACTCTGGGGCCAACGTCCTGACTTTC.

The CDR3 loop is CASSPWESTYEQYF. CDR3 coding DNA: TGTGCCAGCTCACCTTGGGAAAGCACCTACGAGCAGTACTTC. The chain employs TRBV18 and TRBJ2-7; D gene ambiguous. CDR3 length: 14 residues. The V and J ends lost 3 bases and 2 bases respectively, with 11 bases between them. Germline CDR1 and CDR2: KGHSH and LQKENI.

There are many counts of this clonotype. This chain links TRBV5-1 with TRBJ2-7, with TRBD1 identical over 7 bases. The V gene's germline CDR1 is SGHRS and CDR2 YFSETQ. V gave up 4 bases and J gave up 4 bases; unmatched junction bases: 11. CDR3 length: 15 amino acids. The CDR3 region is CASSLEARGSYEQYF. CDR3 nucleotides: TGCGCCAGCAGCCTGGAAGCCAGGGGGTCTTACGAGCAGTACTTC. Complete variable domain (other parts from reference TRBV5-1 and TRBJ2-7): KAGVTQTPRYLIKTRGQQVTLSCSPISGHRSVSWYQQTPGQGLQFLFEYFSETQRNKGNFPGRFSGRQFSNSRSEMNVSTLELGDSALYLCASSLEARGSYEQYFGPGTRLTVT.

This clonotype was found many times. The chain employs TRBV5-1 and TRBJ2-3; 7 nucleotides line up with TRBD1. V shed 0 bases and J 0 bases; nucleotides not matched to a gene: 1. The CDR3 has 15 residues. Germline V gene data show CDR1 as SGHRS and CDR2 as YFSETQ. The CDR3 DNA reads TGCGCCAGCAGCTTGGGGGACAGCAGCACAGATACGCAGTATTTT. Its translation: CASSLGDSSTDTQYF.